The clone carrying this T cell receptor (beta chain) was seen once. The record originates from a study of T cell changes during pregnancy in multiple sclerosis. Profiling relied on immunoSEQ multiplex PCR, and the TCRdb table lists in-frame clones only, not all of them. The sample lists over 70,000 clones, 90% to 95% seen once, with about 2% in the top ten. The CDR3 totals 16 residues. The junction had 9 bases not matched to a gene; V was cut back by 2 bases and J by 6 bases. Germline CDR1 SGHTA, CDR2 FQGTGA. The TCR originated in a female donor with multiple sclerosis, enrolled in a pregnancy study. The chain joins TRBV7-3 to TRBJ2-3; 9 nucleotides match TRBD2. The sequenced sample was peripheral blood, obtained in the third trimester of pregnancy. DNA for the CDR3: TGTGCCAGCAGCTTATCTGGCGGGAGGGGGGTCGATACGCAGTATTTT. Its protein is CASSLSGGRGVDTQYF.